The sequence of this T cell receptor beta chain was determined in a study of CD8 T cells in ankylosing spondylitis. Preparation of TCR beta libraries was done by quantitative 5'-RACE with molecular barcodes. TCRdb re-analysed the 5' RACE reads in MiXCR, keeping a single row per CDR3 protein. The sample yields just over 300,000 distinct CDR3 sequences, less than 25% seen once. Germline-derived CDR1 and CDR2 are DFQATT and SNEGSKA (reference sequence). V shed 5 bases, J shed 6 bases, and the junction held 7 bases outside the gene matches. CDR3 length equals 14 residues. Material for sequencing was blood, either unsorted or a sorted T cell fraction (not recorded which). The receptor comes from a female donor with ankylosing spondylitis or in good health (not recorded which). The rearrangement links TRBV20-1 to TRBJ1-4, with TRBD1 identical over 9 bases. The CDR3 sequence: CSAVPGQGDEKLFF. The CDR3 nucleotides read TGCAGTGCTGTCCCGGGACAGGGAGATGAAAAACTGTTTTTT.